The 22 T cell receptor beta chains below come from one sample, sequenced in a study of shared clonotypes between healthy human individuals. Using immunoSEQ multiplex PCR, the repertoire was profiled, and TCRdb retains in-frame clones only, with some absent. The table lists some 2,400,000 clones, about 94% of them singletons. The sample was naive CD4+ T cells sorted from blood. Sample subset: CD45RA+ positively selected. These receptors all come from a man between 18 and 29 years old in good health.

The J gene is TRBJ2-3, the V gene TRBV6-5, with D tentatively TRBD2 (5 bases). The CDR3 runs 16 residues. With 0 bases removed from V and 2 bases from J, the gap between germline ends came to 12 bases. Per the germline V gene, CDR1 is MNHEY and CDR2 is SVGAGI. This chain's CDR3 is CASSYSKAAATDTQYF. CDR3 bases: TGTGCCAGCAGTTACTCGAAGGCAGCGGCCACAGATACGCAGTATTTT.

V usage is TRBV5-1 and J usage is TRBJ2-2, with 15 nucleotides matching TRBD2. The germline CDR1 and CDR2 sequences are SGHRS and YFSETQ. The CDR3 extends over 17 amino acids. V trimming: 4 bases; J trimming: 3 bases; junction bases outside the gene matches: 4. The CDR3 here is CASSPGTSGRYTGELFF. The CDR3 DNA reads TGCGCCAGCAGCCCCGGGACTAGCGGGAGGTACACCGGGGAGCTGTTTTTT.

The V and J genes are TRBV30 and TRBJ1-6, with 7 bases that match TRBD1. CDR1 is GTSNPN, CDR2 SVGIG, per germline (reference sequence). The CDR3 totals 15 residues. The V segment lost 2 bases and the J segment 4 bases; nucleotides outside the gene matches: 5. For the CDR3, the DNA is TGTGCCTGGAGTTGGGGACAGTCTTATAATTCACCCCTCCACTTT. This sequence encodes CAWSWGQSYNSPLHF.

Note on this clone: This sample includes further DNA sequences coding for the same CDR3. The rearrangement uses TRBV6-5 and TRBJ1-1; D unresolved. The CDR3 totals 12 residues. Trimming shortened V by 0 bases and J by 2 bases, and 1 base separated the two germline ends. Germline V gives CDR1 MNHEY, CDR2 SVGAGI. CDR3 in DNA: TGTGCCAGCAGTTACTCAAACACTGAAGCTTTCTTT. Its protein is CASSYSNTEAFF.

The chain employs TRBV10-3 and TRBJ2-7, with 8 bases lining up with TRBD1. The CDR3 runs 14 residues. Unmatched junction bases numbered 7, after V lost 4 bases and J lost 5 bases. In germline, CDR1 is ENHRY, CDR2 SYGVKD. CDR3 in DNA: TGTGCCATCAGTGGGACAGGGTGGGCAGACGAGCAGTACTTC. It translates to CAISGTGWADEQYF.

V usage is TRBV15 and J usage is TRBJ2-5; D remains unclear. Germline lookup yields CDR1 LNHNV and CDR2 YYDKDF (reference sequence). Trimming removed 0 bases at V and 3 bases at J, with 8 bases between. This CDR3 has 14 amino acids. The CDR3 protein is CATSRDNGEETQYF. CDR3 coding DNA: TGTGCCACCAGCAGAGATAATGGGGAAGAGACCCAGTACTTC.

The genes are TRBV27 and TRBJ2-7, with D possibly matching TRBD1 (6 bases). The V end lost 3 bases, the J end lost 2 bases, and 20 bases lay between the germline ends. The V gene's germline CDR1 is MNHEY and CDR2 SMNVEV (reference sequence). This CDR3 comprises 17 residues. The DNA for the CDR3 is TGTGCCAGCAGTTTCTTCCCTCAGGGGTCTTATCCCTACGAGCAGTACTTC. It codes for CASSFFPQGSYPYEQYF.

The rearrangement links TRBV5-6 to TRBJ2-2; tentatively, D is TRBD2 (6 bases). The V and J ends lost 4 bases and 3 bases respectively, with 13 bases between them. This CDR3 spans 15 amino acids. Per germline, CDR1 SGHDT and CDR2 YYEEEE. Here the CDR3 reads CASSGEAGYTGELFF. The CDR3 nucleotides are TGTGCCAGCAGCGGGGAGGCAGGATACACCGGGGAGCTGTTTTTT.

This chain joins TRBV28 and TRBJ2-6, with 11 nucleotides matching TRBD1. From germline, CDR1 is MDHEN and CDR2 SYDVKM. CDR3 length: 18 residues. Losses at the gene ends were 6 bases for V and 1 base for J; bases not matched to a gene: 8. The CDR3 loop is CASSPGGQGVSGANVLTF. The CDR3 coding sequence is TGTGCCAGCAGCCCCGGGGGACAGGGGGTTTCTGGGGCCAACGTCCTGACTTTC.

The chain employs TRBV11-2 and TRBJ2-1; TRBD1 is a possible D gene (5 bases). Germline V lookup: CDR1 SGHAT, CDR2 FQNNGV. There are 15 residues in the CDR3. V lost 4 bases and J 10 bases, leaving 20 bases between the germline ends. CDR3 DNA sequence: TGTGCCAGCAGCTCGGCCGACAGAGTACAAAGAGAGCAGTTCTTC. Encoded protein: CASSSADRVQREQFF.

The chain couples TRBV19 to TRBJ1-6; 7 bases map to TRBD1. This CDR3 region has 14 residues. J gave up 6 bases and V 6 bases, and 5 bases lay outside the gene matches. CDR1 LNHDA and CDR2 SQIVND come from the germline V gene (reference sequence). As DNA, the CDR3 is TGTGCCAGTAGCCCACAGGGGATTAATTCACCCCTCCACTTT. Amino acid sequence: CASSPQGINSPLHF.

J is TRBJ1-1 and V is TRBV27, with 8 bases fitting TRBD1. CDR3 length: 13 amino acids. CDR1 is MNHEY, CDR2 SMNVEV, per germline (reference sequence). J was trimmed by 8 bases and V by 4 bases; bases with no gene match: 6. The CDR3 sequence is CASSSTRDREAFF. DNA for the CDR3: TGTGCCAGCAGTTCAACCCGGGACAGGGAAGCTTTCTTT.

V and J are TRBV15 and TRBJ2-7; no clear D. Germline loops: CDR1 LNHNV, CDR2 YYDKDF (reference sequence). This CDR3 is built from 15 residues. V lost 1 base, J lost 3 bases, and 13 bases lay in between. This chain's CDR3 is CATSRAKGLIYEQYF. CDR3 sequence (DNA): TGTGCCACCAGCAGAGCGAAGGGTCTCATCTACGAGCAGTACTTC.

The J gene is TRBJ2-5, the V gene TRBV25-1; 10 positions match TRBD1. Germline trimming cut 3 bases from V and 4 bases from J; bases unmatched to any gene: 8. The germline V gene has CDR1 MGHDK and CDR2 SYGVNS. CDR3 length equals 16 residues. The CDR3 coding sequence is TGTGCCAGCAGTGATCAGGGGACAGGGGTCCGAGAGACCCAGTACTTC. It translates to CASSDQGTGVRETQYF.

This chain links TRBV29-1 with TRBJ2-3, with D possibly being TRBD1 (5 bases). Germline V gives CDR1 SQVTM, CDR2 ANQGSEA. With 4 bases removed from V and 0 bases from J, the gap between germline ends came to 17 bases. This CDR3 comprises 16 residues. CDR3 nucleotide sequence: TGCAGCGTTGCAGGGTTGAGGATTTATAGCACAGATACGCAGTATTTT. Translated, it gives CSVAGLRIYSTDTQYF.

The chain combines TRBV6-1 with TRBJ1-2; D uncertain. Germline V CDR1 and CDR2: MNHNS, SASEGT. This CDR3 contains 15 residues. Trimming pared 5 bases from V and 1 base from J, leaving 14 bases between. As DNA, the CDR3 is TGTGCCAGCAGTCAAGAGAATGGGGTTAACTATGGCTACACCTTC. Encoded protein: CASSQENGVNYGYTF.

This chain's CDR3 is CASSPRATGGNQPQHF. DNA of the CDR3: TGTGCCAGCAGCCCCCGGGCCACAGGGGGCAATCAGCCCCAGCATTTT. This rearrangement joins TRBV16 to TRBJ1-5; TRBD1 matches at 7 bases. V shed 4 bases and J 2 bases; nucleotides not matched to a gene: 8. The CDR3 is made up of 16 amino acids. The germline V gene encodes CDR1 KGHSY and CDR2 FQNENV.

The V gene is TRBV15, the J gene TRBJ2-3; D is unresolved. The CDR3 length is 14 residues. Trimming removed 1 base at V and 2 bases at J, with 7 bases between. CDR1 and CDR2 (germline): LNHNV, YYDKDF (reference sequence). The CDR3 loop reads CATSRGTHTDTQYF. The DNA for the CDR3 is TGTGCCACCAGCAGAGGGACGCACACAGATACGCAGTATTTT.

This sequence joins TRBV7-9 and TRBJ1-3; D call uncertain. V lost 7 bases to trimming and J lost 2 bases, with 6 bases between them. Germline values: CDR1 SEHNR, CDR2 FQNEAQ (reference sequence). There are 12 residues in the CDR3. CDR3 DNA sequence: TGTGCCAGCATCAACACTGGAAACACCATATATTTT. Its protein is CASINTGNTIYF.

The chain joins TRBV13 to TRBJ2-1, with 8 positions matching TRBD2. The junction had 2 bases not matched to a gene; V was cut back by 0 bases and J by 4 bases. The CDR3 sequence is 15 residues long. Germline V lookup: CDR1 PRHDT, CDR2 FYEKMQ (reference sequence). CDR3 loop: CASSLGGRGYNEQFF. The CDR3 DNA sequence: TGTGCCAGCAGCTTAGGCGGGAGGGGGTACAATGAGCAGTTCTTC. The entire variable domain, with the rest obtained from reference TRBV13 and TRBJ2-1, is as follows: AAGVIQSPRHLIKEKRETATLKCYPIPRHDTVYWYQQGPGQDPQFLISFYEKMQSDKGSIPDRFSAQQFSDYHSELNMSSLELGDSALYFCASSLGGRGYNEQFFGPGTRLTVL.

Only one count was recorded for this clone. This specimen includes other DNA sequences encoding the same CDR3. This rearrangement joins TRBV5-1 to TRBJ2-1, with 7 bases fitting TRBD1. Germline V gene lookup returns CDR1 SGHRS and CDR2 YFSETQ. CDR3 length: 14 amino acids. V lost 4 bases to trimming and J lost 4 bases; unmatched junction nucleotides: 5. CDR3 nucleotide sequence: TGCGCCAGCAGCCTGGGACAGACATACAATGAGCAGTTCTTC. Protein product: CASSLGQTYNEQFF.

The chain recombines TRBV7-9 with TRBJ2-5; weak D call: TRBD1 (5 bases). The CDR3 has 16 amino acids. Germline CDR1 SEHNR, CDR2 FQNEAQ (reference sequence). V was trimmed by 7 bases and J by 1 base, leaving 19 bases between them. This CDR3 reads CASTPTALTVQETQYF. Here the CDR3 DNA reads TGTGCCAGCACCCCAACGGCGTTGACAGTCCAAGAGACCCAGTACTTC.